This TCR beta chain was observed in a study of T cells expressing NK-cell markers. Points from the study as a whole: Dominant NKG2C+ clonotypes were found to form 1.0-7.0% of CD8+ T cells in five to seven donors.

Concerning this clonotype itself: The antigen remains undetermined.

Using the 5' RACE reads, TCRdb records one entry per CDR3 protein without DNA. The data include fewer than 300,000 distinct CDR3 sequences; the top ten clones carry 3.5% to 5%. Looked up from germline, CDR1 is SGDLS and CDR2 is YYNGEE. This CDR3 is 16 amino acids long. The sequencing input was blood T cells: a sorted CD56 or NKG2C T cell subset, CD4+ or CD8+ T cells, or bulk PBMC T cells (not recorded which). V usage is TRBV9 and J usage is TRBJ2-1; absent DNA, TCRdb's TRBD1 call cannot be checked. This TCR came from a woman between 18 and 75 years old in good health. The chain's CDR3 is CASSSGGGAGVGWQFF.